These T cell receptor beta chains were read from a single sample in a study of CD8+CD57+ T cells in acquired aplastic anemia. TCRdb passed the reads through MiXCR, listing each CDR3 protein once. The sample holds 100,000 to 150,000 distinct CDR3 sequences, about 60% seen once. Sequenced sample: sorted CD4+, CD8+, or CD8+CD57+ T cells (not recorded which) from PBMCs. The origin of the receptors is a human donor with aplastic anemia. Each CDR3 is given with its conserved first and last residue. The order of the fields is clone size, V gene, J gene, D gene, CDR3 protein, CDR3 DNA. The D gene is left open where the match is weak. For some rows the clone size is stated as once, few or many, or as a class when expanded; others skip it.

few	TRBV5-6	TRBJ1-1	NA	CASSSSMNTEAFF	TGTGCCAGCAGCTCATCCATGAACACTGAAGCTTTCTTT
many	TRBV27	TRBJ2-7	NA	CASSGGRGYEQYF	TGTGCCAGCAGTGGGGGCCGGGGCTACGAGCAGTACTTC
many	TRBV10-3	TRBJ2-7	TRBD1	CAINQGAPYHEQYF	TGTGCCATCAACCAGGGGGCGCCTTACCACGAGCAGTACTTC
NA	TRBV20-1	TRBJ2-5	NA	CSATDGRETQYF	TGCAGTGCTACCGACGGGCGGGAGACCCAGTACTTC
NA	TRBV7-9	TRBJ1-6	NA	CASSTEPDLTLHF	TGTGCCAGCTCCACAGAGCCCGACCTAACCCTCCACTTT
few	TRBV30	TRBJ2-7	NA	CAWTYPGPSREQYF	TGTGCCTGGACCTATCCGGGCCCCAGTAGGGAGCAGTACTTC
NA	TRBV4-1	TRBJ1-5	NA	CASAIGQNSNQPQHF	TGCGCCAGTGCAATTGGACAAAATAGCAATCAGCCCCAGCATTTT
NA	TRBV4-1	TRBJ2-3	TRBD2	CASSQDSGGAGTDTQYF	TGCGCCAGCAGCCAAGATAGCGGGGGGGCGGGCACAGATACGCAGTATTTT
NA	TRBV19	TRBJ1-1	NA	CASSPGQRTFF	TGTGCCAGTAGCCCCGGACAGCGGACTTTCTTT
NA	TRBV19	TRBJ2-2	TRBD1	CASSSGQGLPLFF	TGTGCCAGTAGTTCGGGACAGGGCCTACCCCTGTTTTTT
NA	TRBV24-1	TRBJ2-3	NA	CATSDLRGVTQYF	TGTGCCACCAGTGATCTACGCGGGGTAACGCAGTATTTT
NA	TRBV7-9	TRBJ1-1	NA	CASSSPLTEAFF	TGTGCCAGCAGCTCCCCTCTCACTGAAGCTTTCTTT
NA	TRBV10-1	TRBJ2-2	TRBD2	CASSDWGGPVTGELFF	TGCGCCAGCAGTGATTGGGGAGGGCCGGTCACCGGGGAGCTGTTTTTT
NA	TRBV27	TRBJ2-7	TRBD2	CASSLSAERELDEQYF	TGTGCCAGCAGTTTATCGGCGGAGCGGGAGTTAGACGAGCAGTACTTC
NA	TRBV4-1	TRBJ2-2	NA	CASSHKGRHGVTGELFF	TGCGCCAGCAGCCATAAGGGAAGGCACGGGGTTACCGGGGAGCTGTTTTTT
NA	TRBV10-3	TRBJ1-4	NA	CAISSRDEKLFF	TGTGCCATCAGCAGCAGGGATGAAAAACTGTTTTTT
NA	TRBV6-1	TRBJ2-7	NA	CASGFFPQNEQYF	TGTGCCAGCGGGTTTTTTCCCCAGAACGAGCAGTACTTC
NA	TRBV5-1	TRBJ2-4	NA	CASSSGGFGGRDIQYF	TGCGCCAGCAGCTCGGGGGGATTCGGGGGCAGGGACATTCAGTACTTC
many	TRBV20-1	TRBJ2-1	NA	CSARDRLIEQFF	TGCAGTGCTAGAGATCGTCTAATTGAGCAGTTCTTC
few	TRBV24-1	TRBJ2-7	NA	CATSDPDIPYEQYF	TGTGCCACCAGTGATCCTGACATCCCCTACGAGCAGTACTTC
many	TRBV6-1	TRBJ2-7	NA	CASGHNEQYF	TGTGCCAGCGGGCACAACGAGCAGTACTTC
NA	TRBV29-1	TRBJ2-3	TRBD2	CSVEGLAGADTQYF	TGCAGCGTCGAGGGACTAGCGGGGGCAGATACGCAGTATTTT
NA	TRBV19	TRBJ1-6	NA	CASSSGDSPLHF	TGTGCCAGTAGTTCCGGGGATTCACCCCTCCACTTT
many	TRBV7-9	TRBJ1-1	NA	CASSLSGAGWDTEAFF	TGTGCCAGCAGCTTATCCGGCGCAGGGTGGGACACTGAAGCTTTCTTT
NA	TRBV19	TRBJ2-6	TRBD1	CASSGGRTGSSGANVLTF	TGTGCCAGTAGTGGGGGACGGACAGGCAGCTCTGGGGCCAACGTCCTGACTTTC
few	TRBV11-2	TRBJ2-7	TRBD1	CASSLSSGQGRNEQYF	TGTGCCAGCAGCTTATCCTCGGGACAGGGCAGGAACGAGCAGTACTTC